This TCR beta chain was documented in a study of CD8+CD57+ T cells in acquired aplastic anemia. Genomic DNA was employed as the template in profiling TCR beta VDJ and CDR3. TCRdb reanalysed the reads using MiXCR and keeps one entry per CDR3 protein. The sample holds tens of thousands of distinct CDR3 sequences, about half seen once. The CDR3 covers 13 residues. Trimming left V 1 base short and J 3 bases short, with 6 bases between. CDR1 is SGHAT, CDR2 FQNNGV, per germline. The sample consisted of sorted CD4+, CD8+, or CD8+CD57+ T cells (not recorded which) from PBMCs. This receptor was obtained from a human donor in good health, serving as a control. J is TRBJ1-2 and V is TRBV11-2, with a tentative D call TRBD1 (5 bases). The CDR3 here is CASSLVGDYGYTF. The DNA of the CDR3 is TGTGCCAGCAGCTTAGTAGGGGACTATGGCTACACCTTC.